The 7 T cell receptor beta chains listed next were all sequenced from one sample in a study of T-cell reconstitution after alpha-beta-depleted transplantation in children. Preparation of the TCRbeta library involved a method that used unique molecular identifiers. TCRdb passed the PCR reads through MiXCR, listing each CDR3 protein once. Here the sample spans hundreds of thousands of distinct CDR3 sequences, 15% to 20% being singletons. The sample consisted of PBMCs, mostly from graft donor cells, taken 360 days after TCRalphabeta/CD19-depleted stem cell transplant. The origin of the receptors is a male patient between 10 and 17 years old who had a stem cell transplant for acute lymphoblastic leukemia, so the T cells may come from the graft donor.

The rearrangement links TRBV2 to TRBJ2-4; 8 bases agree with TRBD1. This CDR3 has 19 residues. The germline gives CDR1 SNHLY, CDR2 FYNNEI. In DNA, the CDR3 is TGTACCATCAGTCTTGGACAGGGACTCCAAACTTTAGCCAAAAACATTCAGTACTTC. Encoded protein: CTISLGQGLQTLAKNIQYF.

Many counts were recorded for this clonotype. The chain combines TRBV29-1 with TRBJ2-1, with 8 nucleotides matching TRBD1. The CDR3 runs to 13 residues. V lost 7 bases and J lost 3; bases outside the gene matches: 5. The germline gives CDR1 SQVTM, CDR2 ANQGSEA. CDR3: CSAAGTGYNEQFF. CDR3 DNA: TGCAGCGCGGCCGGGACAGGCTACAATGAGCAGTTCTTC.

This clonotype was seen a handful of times. This chain uses TRBV12-3 or TRBV12-4 with TRBJ2-1, with 12 nucleotides matching TRBD2. This CDR3 has 15 amino acids. J lost 5 bases, V lost 5 bases, and 4 bases had no gene match. The CDR3 nucleotides are TGTGCCAGCAGTCAAGGACTAGCGGGGCACAATGAGCAGTTCTTC. Its translation is CASSQGLAGHNEQFF.

The V call is TRBV7-9, the J call TRBJ2-7; D is perhaps TRBD1 (6 bases). There are 14 residues in the CDR3. Trimming removed 3 bases at V and 7 bases at J, with 16 bases between. CDR1 SEHNR and CDR2 FQNEAQ come from the germline V gene (reference sequence). The CDR3 loop is CASSFDQGLGEQYF. The CDR3 nucleotides read TGTGCCAGCAGCTTCGACCAGGGGTTAGGTGAGCAGTACTTC. The complete variable domain, with remaining parts taken from reference TRBV7-9 and TRBJ2-7, reads DTGVSQNPRHKITKRGQNVTFRCDPISEHNRLYWYRQTLGQGPEFLTYFQNEAQLEKSRLLSDRFSAERPKGSFSTLEIQRTEQGDSAMYLCASSFDQGLGEQYFGPGTRLTVT.

This clonotype was counted at least ten times. At one boundary the junction diverges from the germline segment, which might be a read error. The gene calls are TRBV12-3 or TRBV12-4 and TRBJ1-5; D may be TRBD1 (6 bases). The CDR3 is made up of 13 amino acids. The CDR3 DNA sequence: TGCGCCAGCAGCTTCAGGGGCGGTCAGCCCCAGCATTTT. It specifies CASSFRGGQPQHF.

This clonotype was detected ten times or more. This CDR3 is CASGTNVLNEQFF. The CDR3 DNA reads as TGTGCCAGTGGGACTAATGTACTCAATGAGCAGTTCTTC. This chain uses TRBV19 with TRBJ2-1, with 7 bases lining up with TRBD2. The V gene's germline CDR1 is LNHDA and CDR2 SQIVND (reference sequence). V shed 8 bases and J 6 bases; nucleotides not matched to a gene: 7. The CDR3 runs 13 residues.

The chain is built from TRBV12-3 or TRBV12-4 and TRBJ2-2; maybe TRBD1 (6 bases). Trimming removed 5 bases at V and 2 bases at J, with 15 bases between. The CDR3 covers 16 residues. CDR3 bases: TGTGCCAGCAGTCCCCAGGACAGAATAAACACCGGGGAGCTGTTTTTT. It specifies CASSPQDRINTGELFF.